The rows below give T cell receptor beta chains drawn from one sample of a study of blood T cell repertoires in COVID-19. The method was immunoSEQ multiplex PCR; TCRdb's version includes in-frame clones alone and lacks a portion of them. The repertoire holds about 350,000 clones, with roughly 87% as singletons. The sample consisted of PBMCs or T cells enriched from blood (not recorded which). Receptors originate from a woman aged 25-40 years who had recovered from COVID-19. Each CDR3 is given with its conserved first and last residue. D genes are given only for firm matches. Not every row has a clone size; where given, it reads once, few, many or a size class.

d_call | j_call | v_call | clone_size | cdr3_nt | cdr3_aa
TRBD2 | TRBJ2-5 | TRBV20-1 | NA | TGCAGTGCTAGTCTAGCGGGGCCGGAGACCCAGTACTTC | CSASLAGPETQYF
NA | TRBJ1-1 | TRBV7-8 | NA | TGTGCCAGCAGCTTAGTTGGCGGGGTGGGGTTGCGGGACACTGAAGCTTTCTTT | CASSLVGGVGLRDTEAFF
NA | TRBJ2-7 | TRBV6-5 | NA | TGTGCCAGCAGGGTAACCTATAGCTCCTACGAGCAGTACTTC | CASRVTYSSYEQYF
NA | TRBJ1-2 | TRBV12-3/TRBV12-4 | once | TGTGCCAGCAGCTCGCCGGAGGGGAGTGGCTACACCTTC | CASSSPEGSGYTF
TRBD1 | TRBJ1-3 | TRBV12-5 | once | TGTGCTAGTGGTTTGGGAGACAGGGCTGGAAACACCATATATTTT | CASGLGDRAGNTIYF
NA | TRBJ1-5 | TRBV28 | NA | TGTGCCCACAGTTTGATACGGGGGGACAATCAGCCCCAGCATTTT | CAHSLIRGDNQPQHF
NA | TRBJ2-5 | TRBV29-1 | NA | TGCAGCTCCCTTCTGGGCCACCAAGAGACCCAGTACTTC | CSSLLGHQETQYF
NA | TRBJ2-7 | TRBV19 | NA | TGTGCCAGTAGTATAACCTCGAGCTCCTACGAGCAGTACTTC | CASSITSSSYEQYF
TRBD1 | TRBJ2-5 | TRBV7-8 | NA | TGTGCCAGCAGTCATAACTACAGTCCGGGACAGGGGGACATCCGGGAGACCCAGTACTTC | CASSHNYSPGQGDIRETQYF
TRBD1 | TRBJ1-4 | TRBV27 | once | TGTGCCAGCAGTTTATCCGGGACAGTAGACGAAAAACTGTTTTTT | CASSLSGTVDEKLFF
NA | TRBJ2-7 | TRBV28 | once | TGTGCCAGCATCGGGTATACCTACGAGCAGTACTTC | CASIGYTYEQYF
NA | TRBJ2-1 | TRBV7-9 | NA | TGTGCCAGCAGCTTAGTTGGCTTCAATGAGCAGTTCTTC | CASSLVGFNEQFF
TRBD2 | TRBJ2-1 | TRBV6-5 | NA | TGTGCCAGCAGCGACGGACTAGCGGGGGCCGGCTTCTTC | CASSDGLAGAGFF
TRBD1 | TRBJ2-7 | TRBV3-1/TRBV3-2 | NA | TGTGCCAGCAGCAACCGGGACAGGGACTACGAGCAGTACTTC | CASSNRDRDYEQYF
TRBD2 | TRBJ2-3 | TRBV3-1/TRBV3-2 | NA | TGTGCCAGCAGCCAAGACCTAGCGGCTAGCACAGATACGCAGTATTTT | CASSQDLAASTDTQYF
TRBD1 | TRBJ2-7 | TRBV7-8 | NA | TGTGCCAGCAGCCCACAGGGGGGAGAGCAGTACTTC | CASSPQGGEQYF
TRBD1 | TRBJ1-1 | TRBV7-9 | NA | TGTGCCAGCAGCACCCGGACAGGGGGAGGCACTGAAGCTTTCTTT | CASSTRTGGGTEAFF
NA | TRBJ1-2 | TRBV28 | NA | TGTGCCAGCAGTCAGGGACTTCTGCCGTCCTATGGCTACACCTTC | CASSQGLLPSYGYTF
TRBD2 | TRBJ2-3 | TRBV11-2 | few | TGTGCCAGCAGCTTAGCGGGGGGTAGGGCAGATACGCAGTATTTT | CASSLAGGRADTQYF
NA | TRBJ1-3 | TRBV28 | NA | TGTGCCAGCAGTTTGGAGGCCTACGGAAACACCATATATTTT | CASSLEAYGNTIYF
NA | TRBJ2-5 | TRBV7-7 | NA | TGTGCCAGCAGCTGGACAGCCGGAGAGACCCAGTACTTC | CASSWTAGETQYF
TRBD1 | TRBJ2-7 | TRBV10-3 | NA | TGTGCCATCAGTGAGTCCCAACGACAGGGGACGTCCTCCTACGAGCAGTACTTC | CAISESQRQGTSSYEQYF
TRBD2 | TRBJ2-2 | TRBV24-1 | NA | TGTGCCACCAGTGACCCCTCACTAGCGGGGGGTGGGACCGGGGAGCTGTTTTTT | CATSDPSLAGGGTGELFF
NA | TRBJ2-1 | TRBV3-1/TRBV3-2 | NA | TGTGCCAGCAGCCTCCTTTTAGGTTCGGAGGGGCAGTTCTTC | CASSLLLGSEGQFF
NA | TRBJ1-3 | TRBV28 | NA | TGTGCCAGCAAAGCTGCTGGGGCTCTCTCTGGAAACACCATATATTTT | CASKAAGALSGNTIYF
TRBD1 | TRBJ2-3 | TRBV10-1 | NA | TGCGCCAGCAGTGGCCAGGACAGGGGGGCAGATACGCAGTATTTT | CASSGQDRGADTQYF
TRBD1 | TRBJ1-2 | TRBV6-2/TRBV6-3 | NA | TGTGCCAGCAGTTACTCGACAGGGCGGATCGGTGGCTACACCTTC | CASSYSTGRIGGYTF
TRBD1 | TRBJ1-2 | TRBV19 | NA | TGTGCCAGTACCCTATCGGACAGGGTGGATAGCTATGGCTACACCTTC | CASTLSDRVDSYGYTF
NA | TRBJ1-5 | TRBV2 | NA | TGTGCCAGCAGGGGGGGGCAGAACCTCGAGGGTCAGCCCCAGCATTTT | CASRGGQNLEGQPQHF
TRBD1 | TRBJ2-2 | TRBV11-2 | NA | TGTGCCAGCAGCTTAGGCGCAGGGGGTACCGGGGAGCTGTTTTTT | CASSLGAGGTGELFF
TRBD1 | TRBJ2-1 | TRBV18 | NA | TGTGCCAGCTCGGCCGGACAGGGTACCTACAATGAGCAGTTCTTC | CASSAGQGTYNEQFF
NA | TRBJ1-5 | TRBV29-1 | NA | TGCAGCGTTCGGGACACTTCCAATCAGCCCCAGCATTTT | CSVRDTSNQPQHF
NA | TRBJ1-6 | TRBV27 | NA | TGTGCCAGCAGTTCGAGGAGGGGTGGCTATAATTCACCCCTCCACTTT | CASSSRRGGYNSPLHF
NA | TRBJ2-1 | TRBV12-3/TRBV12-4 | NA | TGTGCCAGCAGTTCCCCAAGGGGCAATGAGCAGTTCTTC | CASSSPRGNEQFF
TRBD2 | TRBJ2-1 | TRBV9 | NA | TGTGCCAGCAGCGTGGGAAGCGGGGGGACGTACAATGAGCAGTTCTTC | CASSVGSGGTYNEQFF
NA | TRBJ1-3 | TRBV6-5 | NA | TGTGCCAGCAGCCCGCGTCAGGCCTCTGGAAACACCATATATTTT | CASSPRQASGNTIYF
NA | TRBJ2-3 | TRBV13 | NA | TGTGCCAGCAGCCCCAGGGTGGGTGGGGATAGAGATACGCAGTATTTT | CASSPRVGGDRDTQYF
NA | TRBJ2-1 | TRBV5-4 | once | TGTGCCAGCAGCTTGGAGGTGGGGGCGAATGAGCAGTTCTTC | CASSLEVGANEQFF
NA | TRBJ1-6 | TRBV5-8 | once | TGTGCCTCCTTGACTCCCGGCAACTCACCCCTCCACTTT | CASLTPGNSPLHF
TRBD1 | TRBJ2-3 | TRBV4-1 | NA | TGCGCCAGCAGCCAAGATCGGGGACAGCTGGATACGCAGTATTTT | CASSQDRGQLDTQYF